This is a list of T cell receptor beta chains from one sample in a study of blood T cell repertoires in COVID-19. Repertoires were generated with immunoSEQ multiplex PCR, while TCRdb's copy carries only in-frame clones and drops some. The repertoire holds fewer than 140,000 clones, with about 82% as singletons. The source material was peripheral blood. The origin of the receptors is a man aged 80 or over with COVID-19, enrolled during active disease. Both conserved end residues are part of each CDR3. Each record gives: V gene, clone size, CDR3 length, D gene, J gene, CDR3 DNA, CDR3 protein. A D gene is named only where the DNA matches it firmly. Size tells how often a clone was seen (once, few, many) or the class of an expanded clone, and some rows leave it out.

TRBV11-2	few	15	.	TRBJ1-1	TGTGCCAGCAGCTCCCGACAGGCAGCAAGAGATGAAGCTTTCTTT	CASSSRQAARDEAFF
TRBV6-5	.	16	.	TRBJ2-5	TGTGCCAGCAGTTACACTGGCAGGCGCAAGGGGGAGACCCAGTACTTC	CASSYTGRRKGETQYF
TRBV4-3	few	16	.	TRBJ1-5	TGCGCCAGCAGCCCCTCGTGGGGCGCGACCAATCAGCCCCAGCATTTT	CASSPSWGATNQPQHF
TRBV10-3	.	13	.	TRBJ1-2	TGTGCCATCAGTGAGGCAGGGTCAGGGGGCTACACCTTC	CAISEAGSGGYTF
TRBV11-2	few	14	.	TRBJ1-6	TGTGCCAGCAGCTTAGAGCCGGGAGGATCACCCCTCCACTTT	CASSLEPGGSPLHF
TRBV3-1/TRBV3-2	once	15	TRBD1	TRBJ2-7	TGTGCCAGCAGCCCAGACGGGACAGGGTACTACGAGCAGTACTTC	CASSPDGTGYYEQYF
TRBV5-4	.	19	TRBD2	TRBJ2-6	TGTGCCAGCAGCCGGTGGACTAGCGGGAGTCGTTCTGGGGCCAACGTCCTGACTTTC	CASSRWTSGSRSGANVLTF
TRBV18	.	14	.	TRBJ1-1	TGTGCCAGCTCCCTCGACAGGTCAAACACTGAAGCTTTCTTT	CASSLDRSNTEAFF
TRBV6-5	.	14	.	TRBJ2-7	TGTGCCTCGGGCGGAGGGCCACGGGGGTGGGAGCAGTACTTC	CASGGGPRGWEQYF
TRBV18	.	14	.	TRBJ1-6	TGTGCCAGCTCACCTGCAGGGGTAAATTCACCCCTCCACTTT	CASSPAGVNSPLHF
TRBV5-4	.	16	TRBD1	TRBJ1-6	TGTGCCAGCAGCTTGAGGACGGGGACAGGGACTTCACCCCTCCACTTT	CASSLRTGTGTSPLHF
TRBV5-1	.	15	.	TRBJ2-7	TGCGCCAGCAGCTTGGAGAGCGGGCCGGCCTACGAGCAGTACTTC	CASSLESGPAYEQYF
TRBV27	.	16	.	TRBJ1-6	TGTGCCAGCAGTTGGGACTCATTAGGGGATAATTCACCCCTCCACTTT	CASSWDSLGDNSPLHF
TRBV10-3	.	15	TRBD2	TRBJ2-3	TGTGCCATCAGGGGTAGCGGGAGGGCAACAGATACGCAGTATTTT	CAIRGSGRATDTQYF
TRBV28	.	15	TRBD1	TRBJ1-2	TGTGCCAGCAGTGCGCCCGCCGACAGGGTCTATGGCTACACCTTC	CASSAPADRVYGYTF
TRBV25-1	.	14	.	TRBJ1-4	TGTGCCAGCAGTGAATTGGGGGAGGGTGAAAAACTGTTTTTT	CASSELGEGEKLFF
TRBV28	.	12	.	TRBJ2-5	TGTGCCAGCAGTGGACTGACAGAGACCCAGTACTTC	CASSGLTETQYF
TRBV15	.	16	.	TRBJ1-4	TGTGCCACCAGCAGAGCGGCGGCCTTCACTAATGAAAAACTGTTTTTT	CATSRAAAFTNEKLFF
TRBV3-1/TRBV3-2	.	17	TRBD2	TRBJ2-3	TGTGCCAGCAGCCTTCGACTAGCGGGAGGGCGGGGGGATACGCAGTATTTT	CASSLRLAGGRGDTQYF
TRBV11-2	.	18	TRBD1	TRBJ1-5	TGTGCCAGCAGCTTTGGGACAGGGCCCGCCTTGAGCAATCAGCCCCAGCATTTT	CASSFGTGPALSNQPQHF
TRBV2	.	17	.	TRBJ2-3	TGTGCCAGCAGTGCCGGAGGATACGCGGTCTACACAGATACGCAGTATTTT	CASSAGGYAVYTDTQYF
TRBV2	.	13	TRBD2	TRBJ2-4	TGTGCCAGCAGTGGAGACGGGGGGGACATTCAGTACTTC	CASSGDGGDIQYF
TRBV2	.	15	TRBD2	TRBJ2-7	TGTGCCAGCAGTGCGGGACTAGCGGGGCCCTACGAGCAGTACTTC	CASSAGLAGPYEQYF
TRBV3-1/TRBV3-2	.	16	TRBD2	TRBJ2-7	TGTGCCAGCAGCTATCAAGGGACTAGCGGCTCCTACGAGCAGTACTTC	CASSYQGTSGSYEQYF
TRBV3-1/TRBV3-2	.	14	.	TRBJ1-4	TGTGCCAGCAGCCAAGGGGCTGGCCGGGAAAAACTGTTTTTT	CASSQGAGREKLFF
TRBV28	once	15	.	TRBJ1-4	TGTGCCAGCGAGTTGACGGGAGCAACTAATGAAAAACTGTTTTTT	CASELTGATNEKLFF
TRBV6-5	.	14	.	TRBJ2-2	TGTGCCAGCAGTTACTCGAGTGGCACCGGGGAGCTGTTTTTT	CASSYSSGTGELFF